A single sample gave rise to the 6 T cell receptor beta chains below, sequenced in a study of human T cells and chemical hapten exposure. A single record per CDR3 protein comes from TCRdb applying MiXCR to the RACE reads. This repertoire shows 95,000 to 100,000 distinct CDR3 sequences, over 10% found once; its top ten account for 2.1%. Documented time point: patch test 1, 2 weeks after DPC sensitization. Treatment described: therapeutic diphenylcyclopropenone sensitization with weekly scalp DPC. The specimen comprised whole blood, sampled in connection with sensitization to the hapten diphenylcyclopropenone (DPC). These receptors all stem from a woman between 35 and 50 years old with alopecia areata. Some clones in this sample may be carry-over from other donors' samples.

The chain carries TRBV28 and TRBJ2-7; 8 bases fit TRBD1. The CDR3 covers 12 residues. Trimming took 8 bases from V and 3 from J; bases not matched to a gene: 3. Germline assignment: CDR1 MDHEN and CDR2 SYDVKM. This chain's CDR3 is CASEDRVYEQYF. As DNA, the CDR3 is TGTGCCAGCGAGGACAGGGTCTACGAGCAGTACTTC.

The chain carries TRBV6-2 or TRBV6-3 and TRBJ1-4, with 12 bases aligning to TRBD1. This CDR3 spans 15 amino acids. Per germline, CDR1 MNHEY and CDR2 SVGEGT. With V trimmed by 5 bases and J by 10 bases, 8 bases remained unmatched. CDR3 sequence reads: CASSDAGTGGRKLFF. The CDR3 DNA reads as TGTGCCAGCAGTGACGCCGGGACAGGGGGCCGAAAACTGTTTTTT.

The V and J genes are TRBV30 and TRBJ2-7; D might be TRBD1 (5 bases). This CDR3 comprises 13 residues. The ends were cut back, 4 bases at V and 6 bases at J, with 16 bases in the middle. Germline V gene lookup returns CDR1 GTSNPN and CDR2 SVGIG (reference sequence). The CDR3 is CAWNKGRTGEQYF. CDR3 nucleotide sequence: TGTGCCTGGAACAAGGGGCGGACGGGCGAGCAGTACTTC. Filled out from reference TRBV30 and TRBJ2-7, the complete variable domain reads SQTIHQWPATLVQPVGSPLSLECTVEGTSNPNLYWYRQAAGRGLQLLFYSVGIGQISSEVPQNLSASRPQDRQFILSSKKLLLSDSGFYLCAWNKGRTGEQYFGPGTRLTVT.

This clonotype was counted at least ten times. The chain is built from TRBV28 and TRBJ1-5; possibly TRBD1 for D (6 bases). This CDR3 has 13 amino acids. Deletions cut 8 bases from V and 4 bases from J, with 12 bases between. In germline, CDR1 is MDHEN, CDR2 SYDVKM. The DNA of the CDR3 is TGTGCCAGCGGACGGGGGCTAAATCAGCCCCAGCATTTT. Amino acid sequence: CASGRGLNQPQHF.

There are many counts of this clonotype. This rearrangement joins TRBV20-1 to TRBJ2-5, with 9 bases aligning to TRBD2. CDR1 is DFQATT, CDR2 SNEGSKA, per germline (reference sequence). Trimming at V came to 6 bases and at J to 1 base, leaving 6 bases not matched to a gene. The CDR3 has 14 amino acids. The CDR3 DNA is TGCAGTGCGAGGACTAGCGATTTCCAAGAGACCCAGTACTTC. Protein: CSARTSDFQETQYF.

This clonotype was seen many times. The rearrangement uses TRBV20-1 and TRBJ2-7, with TRBD2 matching over 9 bases. V lost 8 bases and J lost 6; bases outside the gene matches: 8. The CDR3 loop spans 12 amino acids. The germline V gene encodes CDR1 DFQATT and CDR2 SNEGSKA (reference sequence). The CDR3 sequence is CSTREREVEQYF. DNA of the CDR3: TGCAGTACCCGGGAGCGGGAGGTCGAGCAGTACTTC.